This T cell receptor (beta chain) was recorded in a study of regulatory T cells in long-lasting Graves disease. Library construction for TCR beta used iRepertoire HTBI primers and Arm-PCR of CDR3 regions. TCRdb processed the multiplex PCR reads anew with MiXCR; each CDR3 protein has one entry. This sample carries 400,000 to 500,000 distinct CDR3 sequences, about a fifth of them seen once, and the ten largest clones take around 7%. Trimming cost V 2 bases and J 0 bases, with 13 bases left between them. The CDR3 runs to 17 residues. CDR1 and CDR2 (germline): SEHNR, FQNEAQ (reference sequence). The time point denotes: persistent/refractory GD, antithyroid drugs over 5 years with positive TRAb. TCR sequences were obtained from RNA taken from PBMCs.

The sample in question was peripheral blood mononuclear cells (PBMCs), obtained when the disease was refractory, from a patient treated with antithyroid drugs. The rearrangement joins TRBV7-9 to TRBJ2-2, with D maybe TRBD1 (6 bases). The receptor's source is a female donor with Graves disease. CDR3 in DNA: TGTGCCAGCAGCTTAATTTGGGGGACAACGAACACCGGGGAGCTGTTTTTT. Protein product: CASSLIWGTTNTGELFF.